The rows below give T cell receptor beta chains drawn from one sample of a study of T cells in Graves' hyperthyroidism and ophthalmopathy. TCRdb re-called the multiplex PCR reads through MiXCR, storing one row per CDR3 protein. Of approximately 530,000 distinct CDR3 sequences in the sample, roughly 17% were seen once. The specimen was blood. These receptors originate from a woman in her late teens or twenties with Graves' hyperthyroidism. CDR3s include the opening cysteine and the closing phenylalanine or tryptophan. D genes are given only for firm matches. Clone size appears in some rows only: once, few, many, or a class for an expanded clone.

v_call,clone_size,j_call,d_call,cdr3_aa,cdr3_nt
TRBV28,many,TRBJ2-3,TRBD2,CASSFGAGGLEDTQYF,TGTGCCAGCAGTTTTGGTGCGGGAGGGTTGGAAGATACGCAGTATTTT
TRBV7-2,few,TRBJ2-1,TRBD2,CASTQPGLEGEQFF,TGTGCCAGCACCCAACCGGGACTAGAAGGTGAGCAGTTCTTC
TRBV6-8,many,TRBJ2-5,.,CASSYSLGGAAPQETQYF,TGTGCCAGCAGTTACTCCCTGGGGGGGGCGGCGCCCCAAGAGACCCAGTACTTC
TRBV28,many,TRBJ1-5,.,CASSLRQPQHF,TGTGCCAGCAGTTTGCGGCAGCCCCAGCATTTT
TRBV13,.,TRBJ1-1,TRBD1,CASRTTGSGEAFF,TGTGCCAGCAGAACGACAGGGTCAGGGGAAGCTTTCTTT
TRBV24-1,.,TRBJ1-5,TRBD1,CATQGQFNQPQHF,TGTGCCACCCAGGGACAGTTCAATCAGCCCCAGCATTTT
TRBV29-1,.,TRBJ1-4,.,CSVVDASVSAEKLFF,TGCAGCGTTGTCGATGCCAGCGTGTCGGCAGAAAAACTGTTTTTT
TRBV11-2,few,TRBJ1-5,.,CASSPDGIKPQHF,TGTGCCAGCAGCCCAGACGGGATTAAGCCCCAGCATTTT
TRBV11-2,few,TRBJ2-2,.,CASSLVQRPGELFF,TGTGCCAGCAGCTTAGTACAGCGCCCCGGGGAGCTGTTTTTT
TRBV20-1,few,TRBJ2-3,TRBD1,CSATTGPTDTQYF,TGCAGTGCTACGACAGGGCCCACAGATACGCAGTATTTT
TRBV5-6,.,TRBJ2-5,.,CASSFRDPARQETQYF,TGTGCCAGCAGCTTCCGGGACCCGGCACGTCAAGAGACCCAGTACTTC
TRBV20-1,.,TRBJ1-5,TRBD1,CSARDWEQGAGQPQHF,TGCAGTGCTAGAGATTGGGAACAGGGGGCTGGTCAGCCCCAGCATTTT
TRBV11-3,many,TRBJ2-1,.,CASSLTGTANNEQFF,TGTGCCAGCAGCTTGACCGGGACTGCCAACAATGAGCAGTTCTTC
TRBV6-4,few,TRBJ1-6,.,CASSGDAEDSPLHF,TGTGCCAGCAGTGGGGACGCGGAGGATTCACCCCTCCACTTT
TRBV15,many,TRBJ2-5,TRBD1,CATSRDRGRWETQYF,TGTGCCACCAGCAGAGACAGGGGGCGATGGGAGACCCAGTACTTC
TRBV29-1,.,TRBJ2-4,TRBD2,CSVEDLGLAGANIQYF,TGCAGCGTTGAAGATCTCGGACTAGCGGGGGCCAACATTCAGTACTTC
TRBV7-2,.,TRBJ2-2,.,CASSLAQPSGELFF,TGTGCCAGCAGCTTAGCGCAGCCGTCCGGGGAGCTGTTTTTT
TRBV20-1,many,TRBJ2-3,.,CSARSLGFTDTQYF,TGCAGTGCTAGAAGTTTGGGCTTCACAGATACGCAGTATTTT
TRBV3-1,few,TRBJ2-3,.,CASSQPSGTSTDTQYF,TGTGCCAGCAGCCAACCCTCGGGAACCAGCACAGATACGCAGTATTTT
TRBV7-2,many,TRBJ2-7,.,CASSLDPTYEQYF,TGTGCCAGCAGCTTAGATCCCACCTACGAGCAGTACTTC
TRBV5-1,.,TRBJ1-2,.,CAGSPGQVPYGYTF,TGCGCCGGCAGCCCCGGTCAGGTTCCCTATGGCTACACCTTC
TRBV19,few,TRBJ2-7,.,CASSWAGASYEQYF,TGTGCCAGTAGTTGGGCAGGTGCCTCCTACGAGCAGTACTTC